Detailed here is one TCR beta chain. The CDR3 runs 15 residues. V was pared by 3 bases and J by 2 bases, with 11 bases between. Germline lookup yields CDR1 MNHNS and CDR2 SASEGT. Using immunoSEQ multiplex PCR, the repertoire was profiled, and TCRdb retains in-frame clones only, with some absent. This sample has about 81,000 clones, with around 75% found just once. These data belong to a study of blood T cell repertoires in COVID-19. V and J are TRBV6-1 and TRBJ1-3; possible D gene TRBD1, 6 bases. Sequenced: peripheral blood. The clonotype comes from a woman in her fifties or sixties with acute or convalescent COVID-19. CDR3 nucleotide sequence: TGTGCCAGCAGTGACCGGACAGCTACTGGAAACACCATATATTTT. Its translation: CASSDRTATGNTIYF.